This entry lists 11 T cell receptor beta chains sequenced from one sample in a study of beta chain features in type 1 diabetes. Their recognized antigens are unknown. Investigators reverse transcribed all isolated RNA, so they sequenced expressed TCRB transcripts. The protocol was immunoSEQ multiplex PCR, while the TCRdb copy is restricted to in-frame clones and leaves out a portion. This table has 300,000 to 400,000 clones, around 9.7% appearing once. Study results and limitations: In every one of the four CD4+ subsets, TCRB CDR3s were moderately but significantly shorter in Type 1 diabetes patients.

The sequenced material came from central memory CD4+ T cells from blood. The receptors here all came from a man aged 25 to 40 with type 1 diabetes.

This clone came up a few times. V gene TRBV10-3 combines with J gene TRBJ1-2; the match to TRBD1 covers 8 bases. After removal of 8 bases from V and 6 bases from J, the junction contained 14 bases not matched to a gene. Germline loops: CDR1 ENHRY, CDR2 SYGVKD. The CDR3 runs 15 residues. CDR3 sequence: CAIQKKDRGGDGYTF. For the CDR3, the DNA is TGTGCCATCCAGAAGAAAGACAGGGGTGGGGATGGCTACACCTTC.

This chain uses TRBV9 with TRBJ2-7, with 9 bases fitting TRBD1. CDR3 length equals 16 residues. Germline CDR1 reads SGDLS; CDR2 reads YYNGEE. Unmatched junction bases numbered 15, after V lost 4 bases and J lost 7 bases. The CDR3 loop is CASSTGGGRSGGEQYF. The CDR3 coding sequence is TGTGCCAGCAGCACAGGGGGCGGTCGATCGGGTGGGGAGCAGTACTTC.

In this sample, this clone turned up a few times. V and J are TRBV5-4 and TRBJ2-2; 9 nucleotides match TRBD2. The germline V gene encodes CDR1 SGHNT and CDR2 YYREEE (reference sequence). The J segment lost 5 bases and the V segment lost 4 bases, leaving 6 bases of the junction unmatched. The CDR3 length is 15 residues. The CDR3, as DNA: TGTGCCAGCAGCGTGACTAGCGGTGAAACCGGGGAGCTGTTTTTT. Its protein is CASSVTSGETGELFF.

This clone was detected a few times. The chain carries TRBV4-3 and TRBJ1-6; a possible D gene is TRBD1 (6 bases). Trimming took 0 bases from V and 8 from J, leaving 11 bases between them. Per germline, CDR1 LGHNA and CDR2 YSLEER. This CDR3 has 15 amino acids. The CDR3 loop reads CASSQEARGHSPLHF. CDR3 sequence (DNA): TGCGCCAGCAGCCAAGAGGCCAGGGGTCATTCACCCCTCCACTTT.

The CDR3 DNA is TGTGCCAGCAGCATACAACCCGAGCGGGGGGGCCAAGATACGCAGTATTTT. This sequence encodes CASSIQPERGGQDTQYF. The rearrangement joins TRBV9 to TRBJ2-3; 10 bases are a match to TRBD2. The CDR3 is made up of 17 amino acids. The germline gives CDR1 SGDLS, CDR2 YYNGEE. V gave up 4 bases and J gave up 5 bases; unmatched junction bases: 13.

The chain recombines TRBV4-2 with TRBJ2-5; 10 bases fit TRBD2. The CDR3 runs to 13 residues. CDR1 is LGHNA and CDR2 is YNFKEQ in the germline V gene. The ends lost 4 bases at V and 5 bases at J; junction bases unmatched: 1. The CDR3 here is CASSPGLAETQYF. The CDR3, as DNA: TGTGCCAGCAGCCCGGGACTAGCGGAGACCCAGTACTTC.

The CDR3 reads CASSLGQGAYNEQFF. CDR3 in DNA: TGTGCCAGCAGCTTAGGGCAGGGCGCCTACAATGAGCAGTTCTTC. The chain combines TRBV11-2 with TRBJ2-1; tentatively, D is TRBD1 (5 bases). This CDR3 has 15 amino acids. Germline V gives CDR1 SGHAT, CDR2 FQNNGV. The V end lost 1 base, the J end lost 2 bases, and 9 bases lay between the germline ends.

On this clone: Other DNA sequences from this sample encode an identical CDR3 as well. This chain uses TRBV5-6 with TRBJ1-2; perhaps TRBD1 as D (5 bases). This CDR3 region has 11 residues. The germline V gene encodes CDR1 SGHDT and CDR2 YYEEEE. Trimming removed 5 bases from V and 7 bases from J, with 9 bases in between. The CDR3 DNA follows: TGTGCCAGCAGTCCAGGGTTTGGCTACACCTTC. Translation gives CASSPGFGYTF.

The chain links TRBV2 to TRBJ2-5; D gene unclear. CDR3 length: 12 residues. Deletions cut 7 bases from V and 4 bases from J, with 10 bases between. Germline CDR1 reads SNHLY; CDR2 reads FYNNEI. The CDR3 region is CASTPAGETQYF. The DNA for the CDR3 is TGTGCCAGCACCCCCGCCGGAGAGACCCAGTACTTC.

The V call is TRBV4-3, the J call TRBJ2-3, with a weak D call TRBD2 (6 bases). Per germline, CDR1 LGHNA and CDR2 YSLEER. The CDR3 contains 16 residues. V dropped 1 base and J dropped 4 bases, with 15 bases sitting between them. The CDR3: CASSQGTTGVSDTQYF. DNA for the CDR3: TGCGCCAGCAGCCAAGGGACTACCGGAGTATCAGATACGCAGTATTTT.

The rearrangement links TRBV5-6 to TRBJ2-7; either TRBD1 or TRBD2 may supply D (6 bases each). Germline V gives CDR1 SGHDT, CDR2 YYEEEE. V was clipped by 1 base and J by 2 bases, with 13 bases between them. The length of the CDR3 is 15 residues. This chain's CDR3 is CASSLRGPLAYEQYF. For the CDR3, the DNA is TGTGCCAGCAGCTTGCGGGGGCCTCTCGCCTACGAGCAGTACTTC.